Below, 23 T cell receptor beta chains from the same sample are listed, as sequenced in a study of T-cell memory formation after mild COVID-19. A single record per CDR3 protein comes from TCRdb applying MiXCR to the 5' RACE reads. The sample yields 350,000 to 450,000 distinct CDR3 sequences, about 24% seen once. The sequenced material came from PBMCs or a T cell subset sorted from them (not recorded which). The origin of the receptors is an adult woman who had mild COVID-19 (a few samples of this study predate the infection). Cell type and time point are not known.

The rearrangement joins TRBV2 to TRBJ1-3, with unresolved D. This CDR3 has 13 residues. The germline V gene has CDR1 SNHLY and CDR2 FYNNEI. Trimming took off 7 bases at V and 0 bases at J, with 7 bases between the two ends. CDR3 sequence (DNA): TGTGCCAGCACTACGGTCTCTGGAAACACCATATATTTT. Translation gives CASTTVSGNTIYF.

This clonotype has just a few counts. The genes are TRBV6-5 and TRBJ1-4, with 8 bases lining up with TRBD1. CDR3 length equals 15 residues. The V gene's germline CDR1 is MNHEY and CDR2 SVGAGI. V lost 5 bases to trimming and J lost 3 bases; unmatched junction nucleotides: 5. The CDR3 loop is CASSRRTGSNEKLFF. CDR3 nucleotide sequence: TGTGCCAGCAGTCGGCGGACAGGGTCTAATGAAAAACTGTTTTTT.

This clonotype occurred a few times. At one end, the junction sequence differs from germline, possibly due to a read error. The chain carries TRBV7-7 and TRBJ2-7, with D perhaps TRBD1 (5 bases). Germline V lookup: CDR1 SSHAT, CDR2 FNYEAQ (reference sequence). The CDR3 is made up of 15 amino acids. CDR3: CASSLGAGPPYEQYF. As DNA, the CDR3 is TGTGCTAGCAGCTTAGGGGCCGGACCGCCCTACGAGCAGTACTTC.

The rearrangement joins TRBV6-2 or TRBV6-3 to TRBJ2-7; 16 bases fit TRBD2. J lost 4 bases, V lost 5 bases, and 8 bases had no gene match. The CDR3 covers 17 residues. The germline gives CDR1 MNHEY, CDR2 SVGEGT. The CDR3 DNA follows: TGTGCCAGCAGTACCCCGGGACTAGCGGGGGGGCCTTACGAGCAGTACTTC. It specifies CASSTPGLAGGPYEQYF.

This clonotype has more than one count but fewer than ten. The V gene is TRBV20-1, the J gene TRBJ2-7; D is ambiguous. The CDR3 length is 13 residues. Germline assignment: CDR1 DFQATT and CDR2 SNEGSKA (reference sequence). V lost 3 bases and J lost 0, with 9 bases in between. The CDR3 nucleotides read TGCAGTGCTAGCACAGCGCTCTCCTACGAGCAGTACTTC. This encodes CSASTALSYEQYF.

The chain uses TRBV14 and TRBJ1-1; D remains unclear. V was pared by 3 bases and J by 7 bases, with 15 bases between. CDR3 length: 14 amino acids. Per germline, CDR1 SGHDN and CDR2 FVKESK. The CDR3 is CASSQMTGRGEAFF. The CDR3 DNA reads TGTGCCAGCAGCCAGATGACTGGTCGGGGTGAAGCTTTCTTT.

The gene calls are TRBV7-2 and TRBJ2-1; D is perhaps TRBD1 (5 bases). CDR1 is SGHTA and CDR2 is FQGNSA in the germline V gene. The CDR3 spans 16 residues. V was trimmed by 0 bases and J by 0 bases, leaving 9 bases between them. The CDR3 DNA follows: TGTGCCAGCAGCTTAGCCTTCGACAGCTCCTACAATGAGCAGTTCTTC. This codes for CASSLAFDSSYNEQFF.

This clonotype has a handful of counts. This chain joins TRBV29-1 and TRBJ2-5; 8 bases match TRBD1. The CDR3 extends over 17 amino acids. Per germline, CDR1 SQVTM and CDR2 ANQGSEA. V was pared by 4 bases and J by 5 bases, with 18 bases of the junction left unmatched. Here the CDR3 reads CSVVVSNDGTGRETQYF. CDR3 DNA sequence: TGCAGCGTTGTAGTGTCTAACGACGGGACAGGACGGGAGACCCAGTACTTC. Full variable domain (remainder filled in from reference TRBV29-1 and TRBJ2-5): SAVISQKPSRDICQRGTSLTIQCQVDSQVTMMFWYRQQPGQSLTLIATANQGSEATYESGFVIDKFPISRPNLTFSTLTVSNMSPEDSSIYLCSVVVSNDGTGRETQYFGPGTRLLVL.

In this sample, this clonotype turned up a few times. This chain's CDR3 is CASSLEDTGELFF. In DNA, the CDR3 is TGCGCCAGCAGCTTGGAGGACACCGGGGAGCTGTTTTTT. The genes are TRBV5-1 and TRBJ2-2; no clear D gene. CDR1 is SGHRS and CDR2 is YFSETQ in the germline V gene. This CDR3 has 13 residues. Trimming shortened V by 0 bases and J by 3 bases, and 3 bases separated the two germline ends.

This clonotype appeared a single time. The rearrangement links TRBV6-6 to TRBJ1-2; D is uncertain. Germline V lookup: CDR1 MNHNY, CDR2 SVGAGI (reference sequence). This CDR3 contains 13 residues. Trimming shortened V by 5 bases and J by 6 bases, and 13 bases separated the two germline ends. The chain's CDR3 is CASSSALGNGYTF. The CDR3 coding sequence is TGTGCCAGCAGTAGCGCCCTGGGGAATGGCTACACCTTC.

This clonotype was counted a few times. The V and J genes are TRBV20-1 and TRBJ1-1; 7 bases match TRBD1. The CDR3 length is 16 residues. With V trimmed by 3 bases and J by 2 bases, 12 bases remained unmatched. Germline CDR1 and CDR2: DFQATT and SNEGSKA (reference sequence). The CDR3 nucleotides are TGCAGTGCTAGCGGCCAGGGGGTCTATCTTAACACTGAAGCTTTCTTT. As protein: CSASGQGVYLNTEAFF.

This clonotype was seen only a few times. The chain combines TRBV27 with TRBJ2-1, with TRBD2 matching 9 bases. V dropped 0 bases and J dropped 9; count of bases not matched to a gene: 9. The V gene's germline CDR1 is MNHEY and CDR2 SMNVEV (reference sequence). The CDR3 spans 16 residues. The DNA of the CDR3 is TGTGCCAGCAGTTTATCAGGCGGGAGGGCCTTTTTTGAGCAGTTCTTC. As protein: CASSLSGGRAFFEQFF.

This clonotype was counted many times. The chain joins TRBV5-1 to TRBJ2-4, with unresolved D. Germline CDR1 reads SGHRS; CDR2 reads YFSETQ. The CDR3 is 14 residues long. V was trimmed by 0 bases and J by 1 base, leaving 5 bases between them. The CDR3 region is CASSLAEAKNIQYF. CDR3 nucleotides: TGCGCCAGCAGCTTGGCCGAGGCCAAAAACATTCAGTACTTC.

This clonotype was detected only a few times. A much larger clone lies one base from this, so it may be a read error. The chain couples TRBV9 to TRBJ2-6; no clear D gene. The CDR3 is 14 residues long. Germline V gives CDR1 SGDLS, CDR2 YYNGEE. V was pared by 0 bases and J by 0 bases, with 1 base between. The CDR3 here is CASSVGSGANVLTF. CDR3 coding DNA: TGTGCCAGCAGCGTAGGCTCTGGGGCCAACGTCCTGACTTTC.

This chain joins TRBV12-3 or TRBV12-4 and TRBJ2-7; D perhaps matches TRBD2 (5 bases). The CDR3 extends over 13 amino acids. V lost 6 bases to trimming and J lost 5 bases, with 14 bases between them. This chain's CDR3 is CASRNRAGHEQYF. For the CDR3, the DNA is TGTGCCAGCAGAAATCGGGCGGGCCACGAGCAGTACTTC.

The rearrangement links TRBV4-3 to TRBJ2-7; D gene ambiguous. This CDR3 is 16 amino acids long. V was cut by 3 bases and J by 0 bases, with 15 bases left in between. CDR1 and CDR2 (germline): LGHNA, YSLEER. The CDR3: CASSQGKTGRSYEQYF. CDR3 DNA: TGCGCCAGCAGCCAGGGTAAGACGGGCCGCTCCTACGAGCAGTACTTC.

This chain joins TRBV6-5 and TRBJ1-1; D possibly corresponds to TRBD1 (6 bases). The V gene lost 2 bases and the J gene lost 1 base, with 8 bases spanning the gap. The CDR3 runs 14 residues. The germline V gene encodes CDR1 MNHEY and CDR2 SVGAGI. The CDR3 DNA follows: TGTGCCAGCAGTTACGGGGGCCAGAACACTGAAGCTTTCTTT. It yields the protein CASSYGGQNTEAFF.

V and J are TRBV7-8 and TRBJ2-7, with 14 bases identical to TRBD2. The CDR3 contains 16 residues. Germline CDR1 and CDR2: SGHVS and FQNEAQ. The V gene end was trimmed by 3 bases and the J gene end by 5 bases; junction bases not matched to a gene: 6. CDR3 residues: CASSLGTSGSRHEQYF. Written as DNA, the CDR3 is TGTGCCAGCAGCTTGGGGACTAGCGGGAGTAGGCACGAGCAGTACTTC.

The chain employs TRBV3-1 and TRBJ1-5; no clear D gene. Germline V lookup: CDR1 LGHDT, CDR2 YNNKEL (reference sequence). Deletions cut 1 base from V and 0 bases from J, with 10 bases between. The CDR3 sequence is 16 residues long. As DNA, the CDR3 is TGTGCCAGCAGCCAAGGCAGCTTCTATAGCAATCAGCCCCAGCATTTT. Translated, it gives CASSQGSFYSNQPQHF.

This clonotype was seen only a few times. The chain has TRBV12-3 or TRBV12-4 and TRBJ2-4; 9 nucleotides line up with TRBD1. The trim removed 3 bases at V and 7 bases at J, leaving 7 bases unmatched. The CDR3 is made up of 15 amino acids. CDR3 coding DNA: TGTGCCAGCAGTTTGGGGGGGACAGGGCGGAACATTCAGTACTTC. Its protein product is CASSLGGTGRNIQYF.

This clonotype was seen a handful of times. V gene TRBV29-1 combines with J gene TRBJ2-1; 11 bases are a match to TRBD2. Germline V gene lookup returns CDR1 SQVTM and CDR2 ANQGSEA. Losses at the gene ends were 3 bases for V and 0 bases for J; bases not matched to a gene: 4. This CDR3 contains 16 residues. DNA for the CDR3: TGCAGCGTTGACGGGACTAGCGGAAGCTCCTACAATGAGCAGTTCTTC. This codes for CSVDGTSGSSYNEQFF.

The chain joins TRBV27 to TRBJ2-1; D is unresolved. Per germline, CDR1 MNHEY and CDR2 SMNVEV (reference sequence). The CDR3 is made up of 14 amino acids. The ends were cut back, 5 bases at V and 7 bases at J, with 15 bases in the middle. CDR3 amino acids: CASSPRLLWNEQFF. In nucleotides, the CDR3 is TGTGCCAGCAGTCCGCGACTTTTGTGGAATGAGCAGTTCTTC.

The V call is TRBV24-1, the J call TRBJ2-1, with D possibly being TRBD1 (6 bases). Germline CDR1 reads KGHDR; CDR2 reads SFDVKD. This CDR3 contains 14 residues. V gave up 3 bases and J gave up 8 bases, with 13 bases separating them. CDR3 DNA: TGTGCCACCAGTGATCTCGGACAGCCGGATGAGCAGTTCTTC. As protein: CATSDLGQPDEQFF.